Reported below is one T cell receptor beta chain. During active infection, Seattle patients enrolled and were then monitored through disease. In the original processing: Estimation of nucleated cell counts relied on the amplification of reference gene primers. Libraries were prepared by immunoSEQ multiplex PCR; TCRdb keeps only in-frame clonotypes and omits some of them. V, J and clone size were drawn from that table, and D and trimming were deduced from the DNA. The repertoire includes about 360,000 clones, about 88% of them detected once, and roughly 6.6% sits in the top ten. The sample belongs to a study of blood T cell repertoires in COVID-19. Across the study: The study drew acute and convalescent COVID-19 samples from the United States, Italy and Spain. PBMCs, B-cell-depleted T cells, or T cells were the source of the cDNA or gDNA that made up the material.

This receptor was obtained from a woman in her fifties or sixties with COVID-19, enrolled during active disease. The sequencing input was peripheral blood.

CDR3 bases: TGTGCCAGCTCACCACAGGGACTAAATTCACCCCTCCACTTT. Residues: CASSPQGLNSPLHF. The rearrangement joins TRBV18 to TRBJ1-6; a weak D match, TRBD1 (5 bases). This CDR3 is built from 14 residues. Germline V gene lookup returns CDR1 KGHSH and CDR2 LQKENI. The ends were cut back, 1 base at V and 7 bases at J, with 8 bases in the middle.